The following is a TCR beta chain sequence with its context. What it binds is not known. Unique molecular identifiers featured in how the TCRbeta library was prepared. Each CDR3 protein is one row after TCRdb ran MiXCR on the PCR reads. The sample shows around 600,000 distinct CDR3 sequences, 20% to 25% of them seen only once. This entry is derived from a study of T-cell reconstitution after alpha-beta-depleted transplantation in children. Study conclusions and caveats: Among T cells one year after transplant, newly produced cells accounted for most counts and diversity. Reportedly, only several hundred clones from non-depleted graft cells drove alpha-beta T-cell counts at about two months.

The germline CDR1 and CDR2 sequences are DFQATT and SNEGSKA (reference sequence). V lost 3 bases and J 1 base, leaving 17 bases between the germline ends. CDR3 length: 16 amino acids. The specimen comprised PBMCs, mostly from graft donor cells, sampled 360 days after TCRalphabeta/CD19-depleted stem cell transplant. This TCR came from a boy under three years old who had a stem cell transplant for acute myeloid leukemia, so the T cells may come from the graft donor. This chain uses TRBV20-1 with TRBJ2-3, with D perhaps TRBD2 (6 bases). CDR3 sequence: CSARPFIGEGTDTQYF. The CDR3 bases are TGCAGTGCTAGGCCGTTCATAGGGGAGGGCACAGATACGCAGTATTTT.